The 7 T cell receptor beta chains presented below share a single source sample, sequenced in a study of T cell responses to AZD1222 COVID-19 vaccine. Assay used: immunoSEQ multiplex PCR; TCRdb lists only in-frame clones, some missing. The data contain around 120,000 clones, approximately 87% of them singletons. This sample comprised peripheral blood, obtained on day 0 of AZD1222 vaccination. Receptors were obtained from an adult in good health.

V is TRBV7-2 and J is TRBJ1-1; D unclear. Germline loops: CDR1 SGHTA, CDR2 FQGNSA. Trimming left V 6 bases short and J 3 bases short, with 14 bases between. This CDR3 contains 14 residues. Written as DNA, the CDR3 is TGTGCCAGCAGAAAGGGAGGTGATGACACTGAAGCTTTCTTT. Translated: CASRKGGDDTEAFF.

V and J are TRBV7-6 and TRBJ1-5; D not certain. The CDR3 is 16 amino acids. Trimming took 7 bases from V and 0 from J, leaving 16 bases between them. In germline, CDR1 is SGHVS, CDR2 FNYEAQ. The CDR3 nucleotides are TGTGCCAGCACCCTAGGCGGAAGGAATAGCAATCAGCCCCAGCATTTT. Translation gives CASTLGGRNSNQPQHF.

The rearrangement joins TRBV5-1 to TRBJ1-1; TRBD1 is a possible D gene (5 bases). CDR1 SGHRS and CDR2 YFSETQ come from the germline V gene. Trimming left V 3 bases short and J 4 bases short, with 13 bases between. The CDR3 length is 14 residues. This CDR3 reads CASSSLQVTTEAFF. In DNA form, the CDR3 reads TGCGCCAGCAGCTCCTTACAGGTGACCACTGAAGCTTTCTTT.

The chain combines TRBV3-1 (or the pseudogene TRBV3-2) with TRBJ1-5, with D unclear. CDR3 size: 13 residues. CDR1 and CDR2 from the germline V gene are LGHDT and YNNKEL (reference sequence). Trimming took off 1 base at V and 7 bases at J, with 8 bases between the two ends. The CDR3: CASSQAAGQPQHF. CDR3 DNA: TGTGCCAGCAGCCAAGCTGCGGGCCAGCCCCAGCATTTT.

V gene TRBV5-4 combines with J gene TRBJ2-1; a possible D gene is TRBD2 (5 bases). Per germline, CDR1 SGHNT and CDR2 YYREEE (reference sequence). This CDR3 has 13 residues. The ends were cut back, 1 base at V and 7 bases at J, with 9 bases in the middle. The CDR3 is CASSLITRNEQFF. The CDR3 nucleotides are TGTGCCAGCAGCTTGATAACTAGGAATGAGCAGTTCTTC.

This clone turned up a few times. The V and J genes are TRBV7-9 and TRBJ2-7; the match to TRBD1 covers 10 bases. CDR1 SEHNR and CDR2 FQNEAQ come from the germline V gene (reference sequence). Losses at the gene ends were 5 bases for V and 3 bases for J; bases not matched to a gene: 10. The CDR3 has 16 residues. CDR3 sequence: CASSHPARTGGYEQYF. In DNA, the CDR3 is TGTGCCAGCAGCCACCCTGCCCGGACAGGGGGCTACGAGCAGTACTTC.

V usage is TRBV7-9 and J usage is TRBJ1-2; 7 nucleotides agree with TRBD1. The length of the CDR3 is 14 residues. J gave up 3 bases and V 6 bases, and 7 bases lay outside the gene matches. Germline CDR1 reads SEHNR; CDR2 reads FQNEAQ (reference sequence). CDR3 sequence: CASSAQGGDYGYTF. The CDR3 coding sequence is TGTGCCAGCAGTGCCCAGGGGGGGGACTATGGCTACACCTTC.